Following are 23 T cell receptor beta chains from one sample sequenced in a study of blood T cell repertoires in COVID-19. TCRdb's copy holds only in-frame clones and misses some; the assay was immunoSEQ multiplex PCR. The table shows around 370,000 clones, with 80% to 90% occurring only once. The sequenced sample consisted of peripheral blood. These receptors all stem from a woman between 45 and 65 years old with COVID-19, enrolled during active disease.

The chain couples TRBV5-1 to TRBJ1-2; 8 bases align to TRBD1. With V trimmed by 3 bases and J by 1 base, 5 bases remained unmatched. The CDR3 spans 15 residues. Germline V gene data show CDR1 as SGHRS and CDR2 as YFSETQ. This chain's CDR3 is CASSYGQGGNYGYTF. DNA of the CDR3: TGCGCCAGCAGCTACGGACAGGGAGGTAACTATGGCTACACCTTC. Looking up the rest from reference TRBV5-1 and TRBJ1-2 gives the full variable domain: KAGVTQTPRYLIKTRGQQVTLSCSPISGHRSVSWYQQTPGQGLQFLFEYFSETQRNKGNFPGRFSGRQFSNSRSEMNVSTLELGDSALYLCASSYGQGGNYGYTFGSGTRLTVV.

The rearrangement links TRBV11-2 to TRBJ1-1; TRBD1 matches at 8 bases. Per germline, CDR1 SGHAT and CDR2 FQNNGV. Trimming removed 0 bases from V and 0 bases from J; junction bases left unmatched: 0. The CDR3 covers 15 residues. This CDR3 is CASSLEGQVNTEAFF. The CDR3 DNA reads as TGTGCCAGCAGCTTAGAGGGACAGGTGAACACTGAAGCTTTCTTT. Based on the CDR3 plus reference TRBV11-2 and TRBJ1-1, the full variable domain is EAGVAQSPRYKIIEKRQSVAFWCNPISGHATLYWYQQILGQGPKLLIQFQNNGVVDDSQLPKDRFSAERLKGVDSTLKIQPAKLEDSAVYLCASSLEGQVNTEAFFGQGTRLTVV.

This chain joins TRBV5-1 and TRBJ2-3; 8 nucleotides line up with TRBD1. In germline, CDR1 is SGHRS, CDR2 YFSETQ. Unmatched junction bases numbered 5, after V lost 4 bases and J lost 1 base. The CDR3 runs 15 residues. The CDR3 protein is CASSPTGDGTDTQYF. CDR3 sequence (DNA): TGCGCCAGCAGCCCGACAGGGGATGGCACAGATACGCAGTATTTT.

This clone came up a few times. The chain couples TRBV6-5 to TRBJ1-1; the match to TRBD1 covers 7 bases. After removal of 3 bases from V and 4 bases from J, the junction contained 5 bases not matched to a gene. The CDR3 length is 14 residues. Per germline, CDR1 MNHEY and CDR2 SVGAGI. This CDR3 is CASSYRGRVTEAFF. The CDR3 DNA reads TGTGCCAGCAGTTATAGGGGGCGGGTCACTGAAGCTTTCTTT.

This clone occurred once. The chain combines TRBV7-9 with TRBJ2-2; D uncertain. Germline V gives CDR1 SEHNR, CDR2 FQNEAQ (reference sequence). V was cut by 2 bases and J by 2 bases, with 6 bases left in between. The length of the CDR3 is 14 residues. Written as DNA, the CDR3 is TGTGCCAGCAGCTTACTATCCAACACCGGGGAGCTGTTTTTT. It codes for CASSLLSNTGELFF.

V and J are TRBV2 and TRBJ1-2; no definite D call. This CDR3 has 18 amino acids. The germline V and J ends were trimmed by 0 bases and 0 bases, with 17 bases remaining between them. The germline V gene encodes CDR1 SNHLY and CDR2 FYNNEI. In DNA form, the CDR3 reads TGTGCCAGCAGTGAAGCGCGGTATTGGCGGAGAGCTAACTATGGCTACACCTTC. Amino acid sequence: CASSEARYWRRANYGYTF.

The genes are TRBV27 and TRBJ1-2, with a possible D match to TRBD1 (6 bases). The V gene lost 4 bases and the J gene lost 4 bases, with 19 bases spanning the gap. This CDR3 is built from 16 residues. Germline V gene sequence: CDR1 MNHEY, CDR2 SMNVEV (reference sequence). The DNA of the CDR3 is TGTGCCAGCAGTTCCGGGACACAAAGCGGAGTCTATGGCTACACCTTC. It codes for CASSSGTQSGVYGYTF.

The chain employs TRBV19 and TRBJ2-1; TRBD2 agrees at 13 bases. Germline V CDR1 and CDR2: LNHDA, SQIVND (reference sequence). This CDR3 comprises 15 residues. V shed 10 bases, J shed 10 bases, and the junction held 13 bases outside the gene matches. Here the CDR3 DNA reads TGTGCCACCCGGGGACTAGCGGGGATAAGTTTGGAGCAGTTCTTC. Its protein is CATRGLAGISLEQFF.

J is TRBJ2-4 and V is TRBV28; unclear D gene. This CDR3 comprises 14 residues. Germline loops: CDR1 MDHEN, CDR2 SYDVKM. Trimming cost V 8 bases and J 1 base, with 12 bases left between them. In DNA, the CDR3 is TGTGCCAGCCTTAGTTCTGTCGCCAAAAACATTCAGTACTTC. Its protein is CASLSSVAKNIQYF.

The chain joins TRBV7-2 to TRBJ1-2, with TRBD1 matching 8 bases. Trimming took 4 bases from V and 4 from J; bases not matched to a gene: 8. The length of the CDR3 is 15 residues. CDR1 SGHTA and CDR2 FQGNSA come from the germline V gene. CDR3 sequence reads: CASSSRTGNLYGYTF. The CDR3 region has the DNA TGTGCCAGCAGCTCACGGACAGGGAACCTCTATGGCTACACCTTC.

This clone was recorded once. CDR3 nucleotides: TGTGCCACCAGCGCAGACCTACGACTATTCCAAGAGACCCAGTACTTC. Amino acid sequence: CATSADLRLFQETQYF. The chain joins TRBV15 to TRBJ2-5, with TRBD2 as a possible D gene (5 bases). This CDR3 spans 16 amino acids. Germline assignment: CDR1 LNHNV and CDR2 YYDKDF (reference sequence). Trimming pared 5 bases from V and 1 base from J, leaving 17 bases between. The whole variable domain, remainder taken from reference TRBV15 and TRBJ2-5, is DAMVIQNPRYQVTQFGKPVTLSCSQTLNHNVMYWYQQKSSQAPKLLFHYYDKDFNNEADTPDNFQSRRPNTSFCFLDIRSPGLGDTAMYLCATSADLRLFQETQYFGPGTRLLVL.

This clone came up once. The chain couples TRBV2 to TRBJ2-3, with D perhaps TRBD1 (5 bases). This CDR3 contains 15 residues. CDR1 and CDR2 (germline): SNHLY, FYNNEI. V lost 4 bases to trimming and J lost 1 base, with 12 bases between them. The CDR3 nucleotides are TGTGCCAGCAGTGCGAGGCAGGGCGGCACAGATACGCAGTATTTT. It is translated as CASSARQGGTDTQYF.

This chain uses TRBV3-1 (or the pseudogene TRBV3-2) with TRBJ1-2; tentative D call: TRBD1 (5 bases). The CDR3 is 14 residues long. Germline V gene sequence: CDR1 LGHDT, CDR2 YNNKEL (reference sequence). Trimming took off 0 bases at V and 6 bases at J, with 11 bases between the two ends. CDR3 amino acids: CASSQDKGPHGYTF. The CDR3 nucleotides are TGTGCCAGCAGCCAAGATAAGGGGCCGCATGGCTACACCTTC.

This chain uses TRBV2 with TRBJ2-1, with D unresolved. The V gene's germline CDR1 is SNHLY and CDR2 FYNNEI. Trimming took off 9 bases at V and 3 bases at J, with 3 bases between the two ends. This CDR3 has 10 residues. CDR3 DNA sequence: TGTGCCAGTCGCTACAATGAGCAGTTCTTC. This codes for CASRYNEQFF.

The chain couples TRBV18 to TRBJ2-7, with 9 bases that match TRBD1. The length of the CDR3 is 17 residues. Trimming took 2 bases from V and 0 from J; bases not matched to a gene: 8. The germline V gene encodes CDR1 KGHSH and CDR2 LQKENI. The CDR3 is CASSPGIGQGPSYEQYF. CDR3 DNA: TGTGCCAGCTCACCAGGCATCGGACAGGGGCCCTCCTACGAGCAGTACTTC. The entire variable domain, with the rest obtained from reference TRBV18 and TRBJ2-7, is as follows: NAGVMQNPRHLVRRRGQEARLRCSPMKGHSHVYWYRQLPEEGLKFMVYLQKENIIDESGMPKERFSAEFPKEGPSILRIQQVVRGDSAAYFCASSPGIGQGPSYEQYFGPGTRLTVT.

CDR3 nucleotide sequence: TGTGCCAGCAGTTCCCAGGGGGCCAGGGGCTACACCTTC. Its translation: CASSSQGARGYTF. This chain uses TRBV27 with TRBJ1-2; 8 positions agree with TRBD1. The CDR3 sequence is 13 residues long. The J segment lost 8 bases and the V segment lost 4 bases, leaving 6 bases of the junction unmatched. Per the germline V gene, CDR1 is MNHEY and CDR2 is SMNVEV (reference sequence).

The chain carries TRBV5-1 and TRBJ2-1; D is undetermined. Trimming removed 1 base from V and 0 bases from J, with 20 bases in between. Germline loops: CDR1 SGHRS, CDR2 YFSETQ. The CDR3 extends over 19 amino acids. In DNA, the CDR3 is TGCGCCAGCAGCTTGAACAGTAAGTCTCGGTTCCCCTCCTACAATGAGCAGTTCTTC. Its protein is CASSLNSKSRFPSYNEQFF.

In this sample, this clone turned up a few times. The chain links TRBV19 to TRBJ2-1; 9 nucleotides line up with TRBD2. The junction had 7 bases not matched to a gene; V was cut back by 0 bases and J by 7 bases. Looked up from germline, CDR1 is LNHDA and CDR2 is SQIVND (reference sequence). This CDR3 comprises 16 residues. CDR3 region: CASSIDGSGRLNEQFF. CDR3 bases: TGTGCCAGTAGTATAGATGGTAGCGGGAGACTAAATGAGCAGTTCTTC.

V gene TRBV7-7 combines with J gene TRBJ2-1, with TRBD1 identical over 9 bases. This CDR3 has 15 amino acids. The ends lost 5 bases at V and 3 bases at J; junction bases unmatched: 5. From germline, CDR1 is SSHAT and CDR2 FNYEAQ (reference sequence). Here the CDR3 DNA reads TGTGCCAGCAGCCGGGGACAGGGTGTCTACAATGAGCAGTTCTTC. Translation gives CASSRGQGVYNEQFF. The full variable domain, with the rest looked up from reference TRBV7-7 and TRBJ2-1, is GAGVSQSPRYKVTKRGQDVTLRCDPISSHATLYWYQQALGQGPEFLTYFNYEAQPDKSGLPSDRFSAERPEGSISTLTIQRTEQRDSAMYRCASSRGQGVYNEQFFGPGTRLTVL.

The rearrangement joins TRBV19 to TRBJ2-2; TRBD1 agrees at 8 bases. CDR3 length equals 14 residues. The germline gives CDR1 LNHDA, CDR2 SQIVND (reference sequence). The V gene end was trimmed by 3 bases and the J gene end by 6 bases; junction bases not matched to a gene: 3. In DNA, the CDR3 is TGTGCCAGTAGTATGGTGACAGGGGCCGGGGAGCTGTTTTTT. Translated: CASSMVTGAGELFF. Based on the CDR3 plus reference TRBV19 and TRBJ2-2, the full variable domain is DGGITQSPKYLFRKEGQNVTLSCEQNLNHDAMYWYRQDPGQGLRLIYYSQIVNDFQKGDIAEGYSVSREKKESFPLTVTSAQKNPTAFYLCASSMVTGAGELFFGEGSRLTVL.

The chain carries TRBV7-9 and TRBJ1-1; a weak D match, TRBD1 (6 bases). This CDR3 has 16 amino acids. Germline V CDR1 and CDR2: SEHNR, FQNEAQ (reference sequence). Trimming left V 5 bases short and J 2 bases short, with 18 bases between. CDR3 coding DNA: TGTGCCAGCAGCAGGGACATAGGAGAACTAAACACTGAAGCTTTCTTT. It codes for CASSRDIGELNTEAFF.

The chain carries TRBV11-3 and TRBJ2-7; tentatively, D is TRBD2 (6 bases). The CDR3 length is 16 residues. The germline gives CDR1 SGHNT, CDR2 YENEEA. Between the trimmed V and J ends, which lost 4 bases and 3 bases, there was a span of 19 bases. The CDR3: CASSSRSGTRSYEQYF. The CDR3 bases are TGTGCCAGCAGCTCCCGCTCCGGGACTCGCAGCTACGAGCAGTACTTC.

The chain recombines TRBV28 with TRBJ1-1, with a weak D call TRBD1 (5 bases). V lost 3 bases to trimming and J lost 4 bases, with 12 bases between them. Germline V gene data show CDR1 as MDHEN and CDR2 as SYDVKM. The CDR3 runs 14 residues. The CDR3 DNA reads as TGTGCCAGCAGTTTGGAGGGGACCTCCACTGAAGCTTTCTTT. This encodes CASSLEGTSTEAFF.